These 10 T cell receptor beta chains originate from one sample sequenced in a study of shared clonotypes between healthy human individuals. Naivety among CD8 cells was defined by CD45RO negativity and positive CCR7 selection, thereby excluding terminally differentiated effector memory CD45RA+ cells. Profiling relied on immunoSEQ multiplex PCR, and the TCRdb table lists in-frame clones only, not all of them. The repertoire holds fewer than 1 million clones, with 90% to 98% as singletons. The sample consisted of naive CD8+ T cells sorted from blood. All receptors come from a man aged 25 to 45 in good health.

The V call is TRBV27, the J call TRBJ1-4; D may be TRBD1 (5 bases). Germline CDR1 reads MNHEY; CDR2 reads SMNVEV (reference sequence). Trimming took off 3 bases at V and 5 bases at J, with 10 bases between the two ends. The CDR3 has 14 residues. The CDR3 protein is CASSLVRANEKLFF. CDR3 in DNA: TGTGCCAGCAGTTTGGTCAGGGCGAATGAAAAACTGTTTTTT.

V is TRBV6-1 and J is TRBJ2-7, with D possibly being TRBD1 (6 bases). The CDR3 is made up of 13 amino acids. The germline V gene has CDR1 MNHNS and CDR2 SASEGT. Trimming shortened V by 5 bases and J by 1 base, and 9 bases separated the two germline ends. CDR3 bases: TGTGCCAGCAGTCACAGGGTTTCCTACGAGCAGTACTTC. It encodes CASSHRVSYEQYF.

The genes are TRBV7-6 and TRBJ2-7; the match to TRBD1 covers 7 bases. Germline loops: CDR1 SGHVS, CDR2 FNYEAQ. The CDR3 length is 14 residues. After removal of 5 bases from V and 1 base from J, the junction contained 5 bases not matched to a gene. The CDR3 sequence: CASSPWDSSYEQYF. The CDR3 DNA sequence: TGTGCCAGCAGCCCCTGGGACAGTTCCTACGAGCAGTACTTC.

The chain recombines TRBV9 with TRBJ2-1; D is unresolved. CDR3 length: 15 amino acids. V was pared by 0 bases and J by 2 bases, with 9 bases between. Germline CDR1 is SGDLS and CDR2 is YYNGEE. The CDR3 region is CASSVDSLTYNEQFF. CDR3 nucleotide sequence: TGTGCCAGCAGCGTAGATTCACTTACCTACAATGAGCAGTTCTTC.

This chain uses TRBV27 with TRBJ2-1; unclear D gene. CDR3 length: 14 amino acids. Germline loops: CDR1 MNHEY, CDR2 SMNVEV (reference sequence). V was clipped by 2 bases and J by 9 bases, with 14 bases between them. CDR3 loop: CASSLELGFTEQFF. CDR3 DNA sequence: TGTGCCAGCAGTTTAGAGCTTGGGTTTACTGAGCAGTTCTTC.

The chain combines TRBV4-2 with TRBJ2-3, with D possibly being TRBD2 (6 bases). The CDR3 runs to 15 residues. Germline CDR1 reads LGHNA; CDR2 reads YNFKEQ. V lost 0 bases and J lost 12, with 19 bases in between. CDR3 bases: TGTGCCAGCAGCCAAGAAGCTACGGGACTCGTCTTCCAGTATTTT. It yields the protein CASSQEATGLVFQYF.

This chain uses TRBV11-2 with TRBJ2-1; D not resolved. Trimming left V 0 bases short and J 6 bases short, with 6 bases between. Germline CDR1 and CDR2: SGHAT and FQNNGV. The CDR3 is 13 amino acids. Here the CDR3 DNA reads TGTGCCAGCAGCTTAGAGGGCCTCAATGAGCAGTTCTTC. Its protein product is CASSLEGLNEQFF.

This chain connects TRBV5-5 to TRBJ2-7; tentative D call: TRBD1 (6 bases). Trimming removed 3 bases from V and 2 bases from J, with 15 bases in between. This CDR3 spans 15 amino acids. Germline V gene sequence: CDR1 SGHKS, CDR2 YYEKEE (reference sequence). CDR3: CASSSNSDSPYEQYF. The CDR3, as DNA: TGTGCCAGCAGCTCCAACTCGGACAGTCCCTACGAGCAGTACTTC.

The V call is TRBV5-4, the J call TRBJ2-3, with D perhaps matching TRBD1 (5 bases). V lost 4 bases to trimming and J lost 0 bases, with 12 bases between them. The CDR3 runs to 15 residues. CDR1 and CDR2 from the germline V gene are SGHNT and YYREEE (reference sequence). Here the CDR3 reads CASSQRQSSTDTQYF. In DNA, the CDR3 is TGTGCCAGCAGCCAGAGACAGTCTAGCACAGATACGCAGTATTTT. Filled out from reference TRBV5-4 and TRBJ2-3, the complete variable domain reads ETGVTQSPTHLIKTRGQQVTLRCSSQSGHNTVSWYQQALGQGPQFIFQYYREEENGRGNFPPRFSGLQFPNYSSELNVNALELDDSALYLCASSQRQSSTDTQYFGPGTRLTVL.

The V call is TRBV14, the J call TRBJ2-7, with 11 bases lining up with TRBD2. CDR3 length equals 16 residues. V was pared by 1 base and J by 2 bases, with 4 bases of the junction left unmatched. Germline CDR1 SGHDN, CDR2 FVKESK. The CDR3 is CASSQGTSGSTYEQYF. The CDR3 nucleotides are TGTGCCAGCAGCCAAGGCACTAGCGGGAGTACCTACGAGCAGTACTTC. The full variable domain, its missing parts supplied by reference TRBV14 and TRBJ2-7, is EAGVTQFPSHSVIEKGQTVTLRCDPISGHDNLYWYRRVMGKEIKFLLHFVKESKQDESGMPNNRFLAERTGGTYSTLKVQPAELEDSGVYFCASSQGTSGSTYEQYFGPGTRLTVT.